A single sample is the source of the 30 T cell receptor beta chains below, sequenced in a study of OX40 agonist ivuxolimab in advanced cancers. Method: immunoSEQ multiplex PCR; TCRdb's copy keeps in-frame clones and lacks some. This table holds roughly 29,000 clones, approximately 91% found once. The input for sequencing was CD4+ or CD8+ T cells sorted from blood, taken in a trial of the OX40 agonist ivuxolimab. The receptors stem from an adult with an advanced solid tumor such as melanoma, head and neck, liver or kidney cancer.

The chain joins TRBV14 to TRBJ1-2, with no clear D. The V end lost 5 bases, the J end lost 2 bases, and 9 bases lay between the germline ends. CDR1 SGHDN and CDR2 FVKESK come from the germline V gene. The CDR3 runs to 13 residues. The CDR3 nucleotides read TGTGCCAGCAGCGTTACCGCAAACTATGGCTACACCTTC. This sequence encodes CASSVTANYGYTF.

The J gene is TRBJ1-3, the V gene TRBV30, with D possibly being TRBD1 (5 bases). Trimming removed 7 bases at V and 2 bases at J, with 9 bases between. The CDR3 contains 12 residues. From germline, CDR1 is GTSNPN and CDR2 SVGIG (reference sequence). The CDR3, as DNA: TGTGCCTTCCGGGGGGCTGGAAACACCATATATTTT. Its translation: CAFRGAGNTIYF.

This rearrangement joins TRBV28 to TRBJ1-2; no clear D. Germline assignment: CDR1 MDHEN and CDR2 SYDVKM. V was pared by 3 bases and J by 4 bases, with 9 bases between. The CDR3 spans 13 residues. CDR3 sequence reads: CASSFQVLYGYTF. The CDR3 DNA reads TGTGCCAGCAGTTTCCAGGTTCTCTATGGCTACACCTTC.

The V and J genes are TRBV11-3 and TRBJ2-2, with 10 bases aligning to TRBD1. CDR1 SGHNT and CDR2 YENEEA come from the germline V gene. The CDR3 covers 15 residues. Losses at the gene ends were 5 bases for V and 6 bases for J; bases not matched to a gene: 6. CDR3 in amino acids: CASSTRTGGAGELFF. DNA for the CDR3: TGTGCCAGCAGCACCCGGACAGGGGGGGCCGGGGAGCTGTTTTTT. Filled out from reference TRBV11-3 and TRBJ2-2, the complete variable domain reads EAGVVQSPRYKIIEKKQPVAFWCNPISGHNTLYWYLQNLGQGPELLIRYENEEAVDDSQLPKDRFSAERLKGVDSTLKIQPAELGDSAVYLCASSTRTGGAGELFFGEGSRLTVL.

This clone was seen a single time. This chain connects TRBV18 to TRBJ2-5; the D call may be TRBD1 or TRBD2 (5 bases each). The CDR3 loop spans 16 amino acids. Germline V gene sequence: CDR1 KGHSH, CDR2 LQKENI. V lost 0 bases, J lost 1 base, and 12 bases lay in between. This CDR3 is CASSPPGRATQETQYF. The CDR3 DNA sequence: TGTGCCAGCTCACCACCGGGACGGGCAACCCAAGAGACCCAGTACTTC.

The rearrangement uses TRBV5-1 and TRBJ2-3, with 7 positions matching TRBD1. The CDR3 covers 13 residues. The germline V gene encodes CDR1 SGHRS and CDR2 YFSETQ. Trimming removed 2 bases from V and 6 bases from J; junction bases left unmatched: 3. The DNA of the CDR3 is TGCGCCAGCAGCTTCCGGGACAGTGATACGCAGTATTTT. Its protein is CASSFRDSDTQYF.

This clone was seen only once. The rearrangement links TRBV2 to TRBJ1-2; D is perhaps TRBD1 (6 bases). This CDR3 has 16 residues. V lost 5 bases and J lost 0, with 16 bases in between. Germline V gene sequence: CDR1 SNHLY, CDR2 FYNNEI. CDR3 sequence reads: CASSPIWDTANYGYTF. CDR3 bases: TGTGCCAGCAGTCCCATATGGGACACAGCTAACTATGGCTACACCTTC.

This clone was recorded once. This chain's CDR3 is CASSRSQGGGDEQYF. CDR3 DNA: TGTGCCAGCAGTCGATCCCAGGGGGGCGGCGACGAGCAGTACTTC. The J gene is TRBJ2-7, the V gene TRBV6-6; TRBD1 is a possible D gene (7 bases). The ends were cut back, 5 bases at V and 5 bases at J, with 19 bases in the middle. CDR3 length: 15 amino acids. CDR1 and CDR2 from the germline V gene are MNHNY and SVGAGI (reference sequence).

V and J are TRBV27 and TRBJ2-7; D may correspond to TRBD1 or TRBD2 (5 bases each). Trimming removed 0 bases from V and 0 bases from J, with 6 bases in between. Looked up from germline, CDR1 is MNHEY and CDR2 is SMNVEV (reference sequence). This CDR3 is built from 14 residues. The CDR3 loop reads CASSLSGDSYEQYF. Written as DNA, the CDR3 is TGTGCCAGCAGTTTATCGGGGGACTCCTACGAGCAGTACTTC.

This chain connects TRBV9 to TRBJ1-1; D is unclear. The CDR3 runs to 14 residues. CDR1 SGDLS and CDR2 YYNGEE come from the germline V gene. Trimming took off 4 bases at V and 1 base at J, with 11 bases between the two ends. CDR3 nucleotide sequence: TGTGCCAGCAGCCTAGGGCTGGAGAACACTGAAGCTTTCTTT. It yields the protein CASSLGLENTEAFF. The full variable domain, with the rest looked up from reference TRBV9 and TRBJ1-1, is DSGVTQTPKHLITATGQRVTLRCSPRSGDLSVYWYQQSLDQGLQFLIQYYNGEERAKGNILERFSAQQFPDLHSELNLSSLELGDSALYFCASSLGLENTEAFFGQGTRLTVV.

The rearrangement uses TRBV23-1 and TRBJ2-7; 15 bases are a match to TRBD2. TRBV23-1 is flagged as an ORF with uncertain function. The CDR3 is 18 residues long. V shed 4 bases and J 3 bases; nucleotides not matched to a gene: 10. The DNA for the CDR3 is TGCGCCAGCAGTCCGGGACTAGCGGGAGGCCGACGGCTCTACGAGCAGTACTTC. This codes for CASSPGLAGGRRLYEQYF.

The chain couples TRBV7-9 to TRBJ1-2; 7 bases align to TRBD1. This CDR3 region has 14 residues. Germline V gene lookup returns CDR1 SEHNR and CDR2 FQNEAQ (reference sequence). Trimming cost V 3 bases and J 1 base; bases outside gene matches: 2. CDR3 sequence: CASSLGQSNYGYTF. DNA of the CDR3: TGTGCCAGCAGCTTGGGACAGAGTAACTATGGCTACACCTTC.

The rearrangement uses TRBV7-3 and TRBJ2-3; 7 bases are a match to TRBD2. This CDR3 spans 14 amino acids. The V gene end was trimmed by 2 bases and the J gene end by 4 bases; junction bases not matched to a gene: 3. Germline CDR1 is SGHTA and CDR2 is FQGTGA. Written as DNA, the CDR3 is TGTGCCAGCAGCTTAGTCAGCGGGGCAGATACGCAGTATTTT. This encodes CASSLVSGADTQYF.

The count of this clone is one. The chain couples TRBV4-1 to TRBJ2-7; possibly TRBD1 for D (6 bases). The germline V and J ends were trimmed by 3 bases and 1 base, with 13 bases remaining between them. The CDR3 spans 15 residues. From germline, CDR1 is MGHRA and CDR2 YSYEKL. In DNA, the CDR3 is TGCGCCAGCAGCCACCTAACAGGGTCTTCCTACGAGCAGTACTTC. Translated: CASSHLTGSSYEQYF.

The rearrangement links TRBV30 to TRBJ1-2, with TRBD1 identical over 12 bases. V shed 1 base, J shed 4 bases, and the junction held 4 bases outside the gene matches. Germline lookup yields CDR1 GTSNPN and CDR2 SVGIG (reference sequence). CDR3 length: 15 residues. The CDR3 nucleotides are TGTGCCTGGAGTGGAGGGGACAGGGGGCTCTATGGCTACACCTTC. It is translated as CAWSGGDRGLYGYTF.

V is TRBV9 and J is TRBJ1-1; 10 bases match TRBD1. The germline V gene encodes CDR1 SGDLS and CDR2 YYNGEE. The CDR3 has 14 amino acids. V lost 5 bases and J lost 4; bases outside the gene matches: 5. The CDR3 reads CASSSGTGVTEAFF. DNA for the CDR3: TGTGCCAGCAGTTCCGGGACAGGGGTCACTGAAGCTTTCTTT.

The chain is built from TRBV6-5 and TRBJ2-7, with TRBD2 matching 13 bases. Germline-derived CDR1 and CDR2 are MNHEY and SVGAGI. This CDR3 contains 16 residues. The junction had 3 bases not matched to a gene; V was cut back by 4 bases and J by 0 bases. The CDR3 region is CASSWGTSGTSYEQYF. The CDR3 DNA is TGTGCCAGCAGTTGGGGGACTAGCGGGACCTCCTACGAGCAGTACTTC.

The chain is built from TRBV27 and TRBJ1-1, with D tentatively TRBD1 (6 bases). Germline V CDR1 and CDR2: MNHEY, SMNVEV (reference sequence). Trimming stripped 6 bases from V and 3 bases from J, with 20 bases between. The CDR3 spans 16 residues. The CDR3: CASSFARGFEYTEAFF. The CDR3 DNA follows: TGTGCCAGCAGCTTTGCTAGGGGGTTTGAGTACACTGAAGCTTTCTTT.

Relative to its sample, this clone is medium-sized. CDR3 protein: CASSFTGGHTGELFF. The CDR3 bases are TGTGCCAGCAGCTTCACAGGGGGACACACCGGGGAGCTGTTTTTT. This chain links TRBV11-2 with TRBJ2-2, with 8 bases matching TRBD1. The germline CDR1 and CDR2 sequences are SGHAT and FQNNGV. The CDR3 extends over 15 amino acids. Trimming at V came to 3 bases and at J to 3 bases, leaving 3 bases not matched to a gene.

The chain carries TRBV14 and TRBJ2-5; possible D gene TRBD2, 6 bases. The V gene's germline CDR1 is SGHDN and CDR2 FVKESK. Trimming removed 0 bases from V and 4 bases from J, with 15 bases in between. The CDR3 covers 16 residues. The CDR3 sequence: CASSQDFGGLGETQYF. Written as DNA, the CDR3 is TGTGCCAGCAGCCAAGATTTCGGGGGTTTGGGAGAGACCCAGTACTTC.

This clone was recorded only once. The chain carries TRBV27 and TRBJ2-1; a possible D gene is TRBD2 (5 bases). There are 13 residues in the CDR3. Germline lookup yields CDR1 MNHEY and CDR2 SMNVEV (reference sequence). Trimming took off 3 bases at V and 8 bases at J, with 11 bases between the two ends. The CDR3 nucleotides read TGTGCCAGCAGTTTTGCTAGCCTCCATGAGCAGTTCTTC. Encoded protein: CASSFASLHEQFF.

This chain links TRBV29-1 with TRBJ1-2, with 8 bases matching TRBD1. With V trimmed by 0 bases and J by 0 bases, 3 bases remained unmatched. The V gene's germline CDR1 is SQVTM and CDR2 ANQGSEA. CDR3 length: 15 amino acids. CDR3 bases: TGCAGCGTTGAAGATCCAGGGGGCCCTAACTATGGCTACACCTTC. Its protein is CSVEDPGGPNYGYTF.

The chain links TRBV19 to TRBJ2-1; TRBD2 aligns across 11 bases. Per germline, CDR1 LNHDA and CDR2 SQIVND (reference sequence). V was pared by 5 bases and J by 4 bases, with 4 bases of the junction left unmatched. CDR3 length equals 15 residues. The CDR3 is CASSFGTSGYNEQFF. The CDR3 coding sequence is TGTGCCAGTAGTTTCGGGACTAGCGGATACAATGAGCAGTTCTTC.

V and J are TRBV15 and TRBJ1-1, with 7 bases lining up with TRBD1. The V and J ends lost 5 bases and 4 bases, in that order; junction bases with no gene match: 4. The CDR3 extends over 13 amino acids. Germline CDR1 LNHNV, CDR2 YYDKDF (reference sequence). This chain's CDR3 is CATSPRDSTEAFF. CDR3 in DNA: TGTGCCACCAGCCCCCGGGACAGCACTGAAGCTTTCTTT.

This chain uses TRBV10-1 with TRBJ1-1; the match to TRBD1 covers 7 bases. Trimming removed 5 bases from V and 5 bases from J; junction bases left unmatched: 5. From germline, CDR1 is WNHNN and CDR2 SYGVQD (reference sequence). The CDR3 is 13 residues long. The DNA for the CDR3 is TGCGCCAGCAGTCCCACAGGGGCGACTGAAGCTTTCTTT. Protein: CASSPTGATEAFF.

In nucleotides, the CDR3 is TGTGCCACCTTAGCGGGAGAAGCAGATACGCAGTATTTT. Its translation is CATLAGEADTQYF. V usage is TRBV2 and J usage is TRBJ2-3; 9 bases align to TRBD2. The CDR3 runs 13 residues. After removal of 10 bases from V and 4 bases from J, the junction contained 6 bases not matched to a gene. Germline V gives CDR1 SNHLY, CDR2 FYNNEI.

The CDR3 DNA reads as TGTGCCAGCAGCGTAGCCGAGGGGTCGTATGAAGCTTTCTTT. Protein product: CASSVAEGSYEAFF. This rearrangement joins TRBV9 to TRBJ1-1; D perhaps matches TRBD1 (5 bases). V lost 0 bases and J lost 7, with 13 bases in between. Germline V gives CDR1 SGDLS, CDR2 YYNGEE. This CDR3 region has 14 residues.

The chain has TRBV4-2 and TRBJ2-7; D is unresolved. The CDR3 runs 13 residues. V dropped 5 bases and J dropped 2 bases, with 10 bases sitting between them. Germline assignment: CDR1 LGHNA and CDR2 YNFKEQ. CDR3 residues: CASSSPDTYEQYF. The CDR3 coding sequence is TGTGCCAGCAGCTCTCCGGATACCTACGAGCAGTACTTC.

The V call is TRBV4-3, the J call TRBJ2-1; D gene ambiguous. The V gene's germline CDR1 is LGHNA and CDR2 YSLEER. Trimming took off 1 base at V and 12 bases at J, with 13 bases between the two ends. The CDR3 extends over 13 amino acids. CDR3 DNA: TGCGCCAGCAGCCAAGGTTTCCGAAGTCGGCAGTTCTTC. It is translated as CASSQGFRSRQFF.

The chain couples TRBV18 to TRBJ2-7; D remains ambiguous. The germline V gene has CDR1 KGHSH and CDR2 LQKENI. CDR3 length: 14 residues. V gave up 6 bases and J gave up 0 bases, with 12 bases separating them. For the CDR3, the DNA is TGTGCCAGCTCGACGGCGGAAATCTCCTACGAGCAGTACTTC. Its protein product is CASSTAEISYEQYF.